These 14 T cell receptor beta chains came from one sample sequenced in a study of blood T cell repertoires in COVID-19. TCRdb's table, derived via immunoSEQ multiplex PCR, lists solely in-frame clones and lacks some. The repertoire consists of 200,000 to 300,000 clones, with approximately 86% occurring once and the leading ten covering 1.5% to 2%. Sequencing was done on a sample of peripheral blood. The origin of the receptors is a man in his thirties or forties with active or convalescent COVID-19.

V is TRBV7-9 and J is TRBJ2-7; D gene ambiguous. CDR3 size: 14 residues. Trimming took 4 bases from V and 1 from J, leaving 11 bases between them. CDR1 and CDR2 from the germline V gene are SEHNR and FQNEAQ (reference sequence). DNA of the CDR3: TGTGCCAGCAGCTCGATACAATCTTCCTACGAGCAGTACTTC. Protein product: CASSSIQSSYEQYF.

The table lists this clone with a count of one. The CDR3 region has the DNA TGTGCCAGCAGCACGGGGGGTACTAAAGATACGCAGTATTTT. Translated: CASSTGGTKDTQYF. The rearrangement links TRBV7-3 to TRBJ2-3; 7 bases agree with TRBD2. The germline gives CDR1 SGHTA, CDR2 FQGTGA. The V gene end was trimmed by 5 bases and the J gene end by 5 bases; junction bases not matched to a gene: 7. The CDR3 totals 14 residues.

CDR3 nucleotides: TGCGCCAGCAGCTTCGATTCAGGGGCTGGAAACACCATATATTTT. Translation: CASSFDSGAGNTIYF. The V gene is TRBV5-1, the J gene TRBJ1-3; a weak D match, TRBD1 (6 bases). The CDR3 contains 15 residues. V lost 2 bases, J lost 2 bases, and 11 bases lay in between. Germline values: CDR1 SGHRS, CDR2 YFSETQ.

The rearrangement uses TRBV6-5 and TRBJ1-1; unclear D gene. The CDR3 extends over 14 amino acids. V was shortened by 7 bases and J by 0 bases, with 12 bases between the two germline ends. Germline V lookup: CDR1 MNHEY, CDR2 SVGAGI. The CDR3 DNA reads TGTGCCAGCAAGAGTGGCCAGGTGAACACTGAAGCTTTCTTT. It is translated as CASKSGQVNTEAFF.

This sequence joins TRBV7-8 and TRBJ1-1; maybe TRBD1 (5 bases). Trimming took 5 bases from V and 3 from J, leaving 16 bases between them. In germline, CDR1 is SGHVS, CDR2 FQNEAQ. The CDR3 totals 15 residues. The chain's CDR3 is CASSEDRGHYTEAFF. DNA of the CDR3: TGTGCCAGCAGCGAAGACCGCGGACACTACACTGAAGCTTTCTTT.

V and J are TRBV7-8 and TRBJ1-4; maybe TRBD1 (5 bases). The V end was cut by 1 base, the J end by 10 bases, with 16 bases between. The CDR3 has 15 amino acids. Germline V gene lookup returns CDR1 SGHVS and CDR2 FQNEAQ. The DNA for the CDR3 is TGTGCCAGCAGCTTAGTTCCGGATAGGAGGGGAAAACTGTTTTTT. Translated, it gives CASSLVPDRRGKLFF.

The chain couples TRBV2 to TRBJ2-7; possibly TRBD1 for D (5 bases). V gave up 8 bases and J gave up 5 bases, with 16 bases separating them. There are 13 residues in the CDR3. Germline V gene lookup returns CDR1 SNHLY and CDR2 FYNNEI. CDR3 DNA sequence: TGTGCCAGCTCGGTTCTTCAGGGCCACGAGCAGTACTTC. This encodes CASSVLQGHEQYF.

The chain uses TRBV25-1 and TRBJ2-6, with D unclear. This CDR3 contains 14 residues. V was cut by 7 bases and J by 4 bases, with 11 bases left in between. Looked up from germline, CDR1 is MGHDK and CDR2 is SYGVNS. The CDR3 loop reads CASNPGSGANVLTF. Written as DNA, the CDR3 is TGTGCCAGCAATCCCGGGTCCGGGGCCAACGTCCTGACTTTC. Full variable domain (missing parts from reference TRBV25-1 and TRBJ2-6): EADIYQTPRYLVIGTGKKITLECSQTMGHDKMYWYQQDPGMELHLIHYSYGVNSTEKGDLSSESTVSRIRTEHFPLTLESARPSHTSQYLCASNPGSGANVLTFGAGSRLTVL.

This clone has just one count. V and J are TRBV7-3 and TRBJ2-3; D uncertain. The CDR3 totals 13 residues. The V gene lost 2 bases and the J gene lost 4 bases, with 7 bases spanning the gap. The germline CDR1 and CDR2 sequences are SGHTA and FQGTGA. CDR3 coding DNA: TGTGCCAGCAGCTTACGGGTCTCAGATACGCAGTATTTT. This sequence encodes CASSLRVSDTQYF.

This chain joins TRBV19 and TRBJ1-2; D is uncertain. Germline lookup yields CDR1 LNHDA and CDR2 SQIVND (reference sequence). The CDR3 has 13 amino acids. The ends were cut back, 3 bases at V and 0 bases at J, with 5 bases in the middle. The CDR3 loop reads CASSIPANYGYTF. CDR3 in DNA: TGTGCCAGTAGTATTCCAGCTAACTATGGCTACACCTTC.

This clone came up a few times. The rearrangement uses TRBV7-2 and TRBJ2-5; TRBD1 aligns across 7 bases. The junction had 5 bases not matched to a gene; V was cut back by 3 bases and J by 1 base. The CDR3 loop spans 15 amino acids. Germline CDR1 is SGHTA and CDR2 is FQGNSA. CDR3 bases: TGTGCCAGCAGCTTGACTGGGACAGCCCAAGAGACCCAGTACTTC. Protein product: CASSLTGTAQETQYF.

This sequence joins TRBV6-1 and TRBJ2-6, with 7 bases that match TRBD1. Germline CDR1 reads MNHNS; CDR2 reads SASEGT. The CDR3 contains 18 residues. V gave up 3 bases and J gave up 1 base; unmatched junction bases: 9. The CDR3 sequence: CASSDPTGVLSGANVLTF. The CDR3, as DNA: TGTGCCAGCAGTGACCCAACAGGGGTTCTATCTGGGGCCAACGTCCTGACTTTC.

The CDR3 sequence: CASSVAGAGHEQYF. In DNA, the CDR3 is TGTGCCAGCAGCGTAGCCGGGGCGGGACACGAGCAGTACTTC. This sequence joins TRBV9 and TRBJ2-7, with D possibly being TRBD2 (6 bases). CDR1 is SGDLS and CDR2 is YYNGEE in the germline V gene. V was pared by 0 bases and J by 5 bases, with 12 bases between. This CDR3 is 14 amino acids long. Using reference TRBV9 and TRBJ2-7 for the parts outside the CDR3, the full variable domain is DSGVTQTPKHLITATGQRVTLRCSPRSGDLSVYWYQQSLDQGLQFLIQYYNGEERAKGNILERFSAQQFPDLHSELNLSSLELGDSALYFCASSVAGAGHEQYFGPGTRLTVT.

V and J are TRBV5-4 and TRBJ2-3; 10 bases agree with TRBD2. The V segment lost 4 bases and the J segment 2 bases; nucleotides outside the gene matches: 10. CDR1 is SGHNT, CDR2 YYREEE, per germline (reference sequence). This CDR3 has 17 residues. CDR3 sequence: CASSRWGLAGDTDTQYF. The CDR3 bases are TGTGCCAGCAGCCGGTGGGGGCTAGCGGGGGACACAGATACGCAGTATTTT.